These 23 T cell receptor beta chains originate from one sample sequenced in a study of cytomegalovirus exposure and HLA in healthy donors. The PCR made use of 60 Vbeta and 13 Jbeta primers. Data came from immunoSEQ multiplex PCR; TCRdb stores just in-frame clones and leaves some out. The table includes 65,000 to 95,000 clones, over 70% detected once. Input material: PBMCs. These receptors all come from a male donor in good health and CMV-seropositive.

This clone has just a few counts. The rearrangement uses TRBV30 and TRBJ1-2; unclear D gene. CDR3 length: 13 amino acids. V was clipped by 2 bases and J by 6 bases, with 13 bases between them. Germline CDR1 GTSNPN, CDR2 SVGIG (reference sequence). CDR3 nucleotide sequence: TGTGCCTGGAGTTTGTCAGGCGGGGATGGCTACACCTTC. Residues: CAWSLSGGDGYTF.

This clone has only a few counts. The chain carries TRBV5-4 and TRBJ1-1, with D perhaps TRBD1 (6 bases). Germline lookup yields CDR1 SGHNT and CDR2 YYREEE (reference sequence). This CDR3 has 13 residues. With 4 bases removed from V and 1 base from J, the gap between germline ends came to 8 bases. This CDR3 reads CASSIQGNTEAFF. The DNA for the CDR3 is TGTGCCAGCAGCATACAGGGGAACACTGAAGCTTTCTTT.

A remark on this clone: Compared with germline, one end of the junction differs, possibly owing to a read error. Other DNA sequences in this specimen translate into the identical CDR3. The V gene is TRBV30, the J gene TRBJ2-5, with TRBD2 as a possible D gene (5 bases). The CDR3 spans 14 residues. From germline, CDR1 is GTSNPN and CDR2 SVGIG (reference sequence). CDR3 sequence: CAWERDGGQETQYF. CDR3 nucleotide sequence: TGCGCCTGGGAGAGGGATGGAGGTCAAGAGACCCAGTACTTC.

The chain combines TRBV4-2 with TRBJ2-5; a weak D match, TRBD1 (6 bases). The V gene's germline CDR1 is LGHNA and CDR2 YNFKEQ. Trimming took 4 bases from V and 5 from J, leaving 14 bases between them. The CDR3 totals 14 residues. CDR3 protein: CASSPNREKETQYF. In DNA, the CDR3 is TGTGCCAGCAGCCCCAACAGGGAAAAGGAGACCCAGTACTTC.

The rearrangement joins TRBV27 to TRBJ2-7, with 8 bases fitting TRBD1. Germline CDR1 reads MNHEY; CDR2 reads SMNVEV (reference sequence). CDR3 size: 14 residues. After removal of 5 bases from V and 0 bases from J, the junction contained 3 bases not matched to a gene. CDR3 sequence: CASSGTGSSYEQYF. The CDR3 nucleotides read TGTGCCAGCAGTGGGACAGGAAGCTCCTACGAGCAGTACTTC.

The J gene is TRBJ2-5, the V gene TRBV2, with D hard to call. V lost 1 base and J 1 base, leaving 10 bases between the germline ends. Germline CDR1 is SNHLY and CDR2 is FYNNEI. The CDR3 extends over 15 amino acids. The CDR3 spells CASSEVQWSQETQYF. The DNA of the CDR3 is TGTGCCAGCAGTGAAGTTCAGTGGTCCCAAGAGACCCAGTACTTC.

The V and J genes are TRBV27 and TRBJ2-7; tentatively, D is TRBD2 (6 bases). This CDR3 is built from 16 residues. Looked up from germline, CDR1 is MNHEY and CDR2 is SMNVEV (reference sequence). Trimming stripped 0 bases from V and 2 bases from J, with 14 bases between. CDR3 bases: TGTGCCAGCAGTTTATCCCGGGACTCTTTTACCTACGAGCAGTACTTC. This encodes CASSLSRDSFTYEQYF.

V gene TRBV7-2 combines with J gene TRBJ1-1, with D possibly matching TRBD1 (6 bases). V lost 1 base, J lost 10 bases, and 13 bases lay in between. CDR1 and CDR2 from the germline V gene are SGHTA and FQGNSA. The CDR3 is 13 amino acids. As DNA, the CDR3 is TGTGCCAGCAGCTTAGGGGGGCGGACAGTAGCTTTCTTT. Protein: CASSLGGRTVAFF.

The CDR3 DNA follows: TGTGCCAGCAGTTTGGTCTTGCCGGGAGGGCCGACGGCAGATACGCAGTATTTT. It codes for CASSLVLPGGPTADTQYF. This chain connects TRBV28 to TRBJ2-3; 8 bases fit TRBD2. The germline V gene has CDR1 MDHEN and CDR2 SYDVKM. This CDR3 spans 18 amino acids. Trimming at V came to 3 bases and at J to 4 bases, leaving 15 bases not matched to a gene.

As DNA, the CDR3 is TGCGCCAGCAGCCAAGACCCCCCAGGGGGCCCGAACACTGAAGCTTTCTTT. Its protein is CASSQDPPGGPNTEAFF. The gene calls are TRBV4-1 and TRBJ1-1; 8 bases line up with TRBD1. Germline lookup yields CDR1 MGHRA and CDR2 YSYEKL. The CDR3 loop spans 17 amino acids. V was pared by 0 bases and J by 1 base, with 7 bases of the junction left unmatched.

The chain links TRBV7-2 to TRBJ2-7, with 11 bases identical to TRBD1. Germline values: CDR1 SGHTA, CDR2 FQGNSA. The J segment lost 2 bases and the V segment lost 0 bases, leaving 15 bases of the junction unmatched. There are 20 residues in the CDR3. The CDR3 nucleotides read TGTGCCAGCAGCTTAGCGCTAAGGACAGGGGGCATCTCGGGGGCCTACGAGCAGTACTTC. Its protein is CASSLALRTGGISGAYEQYF. Combining the CDR3 with reference TRBV7-2 and TRBJ2-7 gives the whole variable domain GAGVSQSPSNKVTEKGKDVELRCDPISGHTALYWYRQSLGQGLEFLIYFQGNSAPDKSGLPSDRFSAERTGGSVSTLTIQRTQQEDSAVYLCASSLALRTGGISGAYEQYFGPGTRLTVT.

This chain links TRBV2 with TRBJ2-1; 13 bases align to TRBD2. The V segment lost 7 bases and the J segment 0 bases; nucleotides outside the gene matches: 21. The CDR3 totals 22 residues. Per the germline V gene, CDR1 is SNHLY and CDR2 is FYNNEI. CDR3 nucleotide sequence: TGTGCCAGCATTAGGACTAGCGGGGGTCTCCCACATAAAGAGAGCTCCTACAATGAGCAGTTCTTC. It translates to CASIRTSGGLPHKESSYNEQFF.

This sequence joins TRBV27 and TRBJ2-5; 9 bases align to TRBD2. V lost 6 bases, J lost 9 bases, and 11 bases stayed unmatched. Per germline, CDR1 MNHEY and CDR2 SMNVEV (reference sequence). The length of the CDR3 is 14 residues. CDR3 protein: CASRPLAGPGSQYF. In DNA, the CDR3 is TGTGCCAGCAGACCCCTAGCGGGGCCGGGGTCCCAGTACTTC.

The chain carries TRBV20-1 and TRBJ2-7, with 10 bases matching TRBD2. V shed 7 bases and J 5 bases; nucleotides not matched to a gene: 2. Germline CDR1 reads DFQATT; CDR2 reads SNEGSKA (reference sequence). The CDR3 spans 11 residues. CDR3 DNA: TGCAGTGTAGCGGGGGGACACGAGCAGTACTTC. Protein product: CSVAGGHEQYF.

This chain links TRBV19 with TRBJ2-3; TRBD1 matches at 7 bases. V trimming: 5 bases; J trimming: 4 bases; junction bases outside the gene matches: 6. The germline V gene has CDR1 LNHDA and CDR2 SQIVND (reference sequence). This CDR3 comprises 14 residues. CDR3 sequence: CASSLRTGPDTQYF. CDR3 in DNA: TGTGCCAGTAGTCTTAGGACAGGTCCAGATACGCAGTATTTT.

The chain couples TRBV7-2 to TRBJ2-3; 8 bases are shared with TRBD2. Germline CDR1 and CDR2: SGHTA and FQGNSA. The CDR3 sequence is 17 residues long. Germline trimming cut 2 bases from V and 3 bases from J; bases unmatched to any gene: 10. CDR3 residues: CASSLPRGGGGTDTQYF. Here the CDR3 DNA reads TGTGCCAGCAGCTTACCCCGGGGTGGCGGGGGGACAGATACGCAGTATTTT.

This clone was found once. The chain recombines TRBV2 with TRBJ2-5; D is possibly TRBD2 (5 bases). The CDR3 is 13 amino acids. CDR1 is SNHLY and CDR2 is FYNNEI in the germline V gene. Trimming pared 5 bases from V and 2 bases from J, leaving 9 bases between. In nucleotides, the CDR3 is TGTGCCAGCAGTATGGACTTACAAGAGACCCAGTACTTC. Protein sequence: CASSMDLQETQYF. Variable domain in full (rest from reference TRBV2 and TRBJ2-5): EPEVTQTPSHQVTQMGQEVILRCVPISNHLYFYWYRQILGQKVEFLVSFYNNEISEKSEIFDDQFSVERPDGSNFTLKIRSTKLEDSAMYFCASSMDLQETQYFGPGTRLLVL.

V usage is TRBV6-1 and J usage is TRBJ2-7, with TRBD1 matching 9 bases. Trimming at V came to 7 bases and at J to 4 bases, leaving 11 bases not matched to a gene. This CDR3 spans 15 amino acids. Germline V gene data show CDR1 as MNHNS and CDR2 as SASEGT. CDR3 coding DNA: TGTGCCAGCACTTGGGCGGGACAGGGCTATTACGAGCAGTACTTC. This codes for CASTWAGQGYYEQYF.

The gene calls are TRBV2 and TRBJ1-5; D remains ambiguous. The CDR3 length is 13 residues. The V end was cut by 6 bases, the J end by 1 base, with 7 bases between. Germline V gene lookup returns CDR1 SNHLY and CDR2 FYNNEI. In DNA form, the CDR3 reads TGTGCCAGCAGGGTTGAGAGCAATCAGCCCCAGCATTTT. Protein: CASRVESNQPQHF.

The V call is TRBV6-4, the J call TRBJ2-6; tentatively, D is TRBD1 (6 bases). The V and J ends lost 2 bases and 2 bases respectively, with 10 bases between them. Germline V gene lookup returns CDR1 MRHNA and CDR2 SNTAGT. The CDR3 is 16 residues long. The CDR3 DNA reads TGTGCCAGCAGTGACGGGGCAGGGGCTGGGGCCAACGTCCTGACTTTC. Protein: CASSDGAGAGANVLTF.

The gene calls are TRBV11-2 and TRBJ2-1, with D perhaps matching TRBD1 (6 bases). Trimming took 4 bases from V and 0 from J, leaving 10 bases between them. In germline, CDR1 is SGHAT, CDR2 FQNNGV. The CDR3 is made up of 15 amino acids. The CDR3 DNA sequence: TGTGCCAGCAGCTCCGGACAGAGCTCCTACAATGAGCAGTTCTTC. Translated: CASSSGQSSYNEQFF.

This chain joins TRBV6-5 and TRBJ2-4; 8 nucleotides align to TRBD1. V was pared by 8 bases and J by 8 bases, with 5 bases of the junction left unmatched. The CDR3 sequence is 12 residues long. Germline V CDR1 and CDR2: MNHEY, SVGAGI. The CDR3 here is CASGQGMHIQYF. CDR3 sequence (DNA): TGTGCCAGCGGACAGGGTATGCACATTCAGTACTTC.

The J gene is TRBJ2-5, the V gene TRBV9, with 7 bases matching TRBD1. The closer fit of TRBJ2-7 to the DNA end suggests the J call may be wrong. Germline CDR1 SGDLS, CDR2 YYNGEE. The CDR3 runs 15 residues. The CDR3 bases are TGTGCCAGCAGCGTGGGGCCGGGACAGCTGTACGAGCAGTACTTC. This translates into CASSVGPGQLYEQYF.